Below, one T cell receptor beta chain is given with its context. The antigen this receptor binds is unknown. Base qualities are missing; no much larger clone stands one base away. This specimen's time point label, interpreted: baseline before first vaccination. Vaccinee samples came from UK trials COV001 and COV002, including a single-blind randomized controlled phase 2/3 trial of AZD1222 (ChAdOx1 nCoV-19) in healthy adults. For TCRbeta chain sequencing, PBMC samples were collected from trial participants at day 0 and at day 28 after the second dose. The CDR3 regions of human TCRbeta chains were subjected to immunosequencing. Processing in the source paper ran as follows. TCRs in the repertoires were compared against a reference library of SARS-CoV-2-specific TCRs that had been generated with the MIRA antigen-specificity platform. Breadth was defined as the fraction of unique TCRs that were SARS-CoV-2-associated. Depth was defined as the fraction of total T cells that were SARS-CoV-2-associated. Using the MIRA data, each spike-specific TCR was assigned both to the spike region to which the TCR was reactive and to a CD4 or CD8 class. Log10-transformed breadth and depth values were compared by one-way ANOVA with Sidak's multiple comparisons tests. As stored in TCRdb, this immuneACCESS dataset retains in-frame rearrangements with V and J assigned. A fraction of the clones does not appear; measured against another copy, unresolved V genes explain less than half of the discrepancy, and the remainder lacks a known reason. D and trimming were read from the DNA, whereas the V and J calls and clone size are those reported in that table. The sample table shows over 100,000 clones, and approximately 94% are seen once. The top ten constitute around 7% of the sample.

The sample originates from a study of T cell responses to AZD1222 COVID-19 vaccine (TCRdb year 2021). In terms of the full investigation: Because spike-specific TCR depth and breadth did not differ between the two schedules, AZD1222 recipients who got a second dose at roughly 4 weeks were pooled with those who got a second dose at roughly 12 weeks. TCR sequencing covered more than 230 trial participants: approximately 200 given two doses of AZD1222 and approximately 26 given two doses of MenACWY control vaccine. Trial participants were enrolled into age subgroups of 18-55, 56-69 and 70-plus years, which contained around 150, 29 and 61 TCR-sequenced participants, respectively.

Study-wide conclusions, independent of this receptor: Because no samples from the day 14 peak response were available, repertoires could be characterized only after the peak T cell response. Participants were mostly white British, with more females than males. The authors suggested clonal diversity may have been underestimated. The whole spike protein was spanned by vaccine-associated CD4 TCRs, and dominant responses were seen in regions 160-218 and 743-854. After two AZD1222 doses, both the breadth and the depth of spike-specific TCRs were significantly higher than at day 0 and than in MenACWY recipients. Conclusions about previously exposed vaccinees are limited, since just 6 or 7 AZD1222 recipients were seropositive for SARS-CoV-2 at baseline. The 56-69-year group was small, and its depth increase did not reach significance, likely because of low power. Nearly half of unique spike-specific TCRs reportedly recognized epitopes outside regions mutated in the B.1.351 and B.1.1.7 variants.

The TCR sequence derives from an adult in good health. The sample consisted of peripheral blood, taken on day 0 of AZD1222 vaccination.

The sequenced DNA is TGTGCCACCGCGAACGGTTACAATCAGCCCCAGCATTTT. Its coded protein is CATANGYNQPQHF. In this chain, TRBV10-3 is recombined with TRBJ1-5, with the D gene uncertain. A distance of 13 bases separates the germline ends of V and J, which lose 10 bases and 3 bases respectively. The cysteine opens and the phenylalanine closes a CDR3 of 13 amino acids. CDR3 DNA is the only sequence kept; it has 39 bases, read in frame from the first base. The CDR1 and CDR2 encoded by the germline V gene are ENHRY and SYGVKD.